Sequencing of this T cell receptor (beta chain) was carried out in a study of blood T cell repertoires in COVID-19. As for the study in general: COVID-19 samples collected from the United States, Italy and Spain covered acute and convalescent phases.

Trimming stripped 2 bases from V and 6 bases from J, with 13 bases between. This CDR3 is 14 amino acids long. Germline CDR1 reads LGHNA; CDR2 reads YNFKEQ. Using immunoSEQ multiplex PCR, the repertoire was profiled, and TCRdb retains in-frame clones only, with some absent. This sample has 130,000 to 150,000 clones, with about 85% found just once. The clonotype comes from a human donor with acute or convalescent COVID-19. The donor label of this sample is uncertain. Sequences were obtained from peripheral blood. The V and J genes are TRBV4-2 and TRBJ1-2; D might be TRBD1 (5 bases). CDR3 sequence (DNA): TGTGCCAGCAGCCAAATCGCAGGGTTTGATGGCTACACCTTC. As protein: CASSQIAGFDGYTF.